This T cell receptor beta chain emerged from a study of shared clonotypes between healthy human individuals. Study-wide points: Though the depth was large, rarefaction showed that sorted-subset sequencing was incomplete. The small donor group covered limited genetic and exposure diversity.

Assay used: immunoSEQ multiplex PCR; TCRdb lists only in-frame clones, some missing. Among approximately 2.5 million clones listed, over 85% were seen once. Subsets obtained from CD4+ cells comprised CD45RA+ naive and CD45RA-negative memory cells. With respect to this clone: Its antigen is still unknown.

The CDR3 has 15 residues. With 6 bases removed from V and 8 bases from J, the gap between germline ends came to 22 bases. Germline lookup yields CDR1 MNHEY and CDR2 SVGAGI. Source material: naive CD4+ T cells from PBMCs. Specified subset: CD45RA+ positively selected. This sequence joins TRBV6-5 and TRBJ1-2; D is perhaps TRBD1 (5 bases). The TCR originated in a young man in good health. Some clones in this sample may be carry-over from other donors' samples. The CDR3 region has the DNA TGTGCCAGCAGACCCACGGGACTCCAAGGGAGCGGCTACACCTTC. Its protein is CASRPTGLQGSGYTF.